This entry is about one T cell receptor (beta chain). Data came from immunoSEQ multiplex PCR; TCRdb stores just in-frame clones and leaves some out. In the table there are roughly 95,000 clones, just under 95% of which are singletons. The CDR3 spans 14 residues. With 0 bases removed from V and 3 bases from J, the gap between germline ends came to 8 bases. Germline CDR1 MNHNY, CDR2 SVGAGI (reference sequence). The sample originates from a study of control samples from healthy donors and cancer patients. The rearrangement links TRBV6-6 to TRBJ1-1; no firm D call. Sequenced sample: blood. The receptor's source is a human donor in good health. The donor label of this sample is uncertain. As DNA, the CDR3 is TGTGCCAGCAGTTACTCTCGGGAAGACACTGAAGCTTTCTTT. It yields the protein CASSYSREDTEAFF.